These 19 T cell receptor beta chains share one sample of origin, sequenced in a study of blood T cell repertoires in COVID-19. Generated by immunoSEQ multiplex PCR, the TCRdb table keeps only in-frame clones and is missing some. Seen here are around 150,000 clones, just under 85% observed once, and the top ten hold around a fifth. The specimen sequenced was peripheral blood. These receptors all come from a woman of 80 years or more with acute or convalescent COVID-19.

This CDR3 is CASSAGGSTDTQYF. CDR3 DNA sequence: TGTGCCAGCAGCGCAGGGGGTAGCACAGATACGCAGTATTTT. The chain employs TRBV5-4 and TRBJ2-3; TRBD1 aligns across 7 bases. The CDR3 length is 14 residues. Germline V gene lookup returns CDR1 SGHNT and CDR2 YYREEE (reference sequence). The trim removed 4 bases at V and 0 bases at J, leaving 2 bases unmatched.

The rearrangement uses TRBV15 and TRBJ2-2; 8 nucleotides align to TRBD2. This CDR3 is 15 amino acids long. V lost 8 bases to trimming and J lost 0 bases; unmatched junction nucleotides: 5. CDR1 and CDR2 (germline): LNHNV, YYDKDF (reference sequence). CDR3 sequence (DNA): TGTGCCACCGGGGGTAGCGGGACGAACACCGGGGAGCTGTTTTTT. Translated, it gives CATGGSGTNTGELFF.

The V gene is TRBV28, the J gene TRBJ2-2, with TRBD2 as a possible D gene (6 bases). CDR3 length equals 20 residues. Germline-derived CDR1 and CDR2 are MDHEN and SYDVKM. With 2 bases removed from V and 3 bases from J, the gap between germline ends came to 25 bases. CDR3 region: CASSLALGGSKEMDTGELFF. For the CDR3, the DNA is TGTGCCAGCAGTTTAGCTCTTGGAGGGAGTAAGGAGATGGACACCGGGGAGCTGTTTTTT. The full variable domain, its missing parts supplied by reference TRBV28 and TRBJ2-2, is DVKVTQSSRYLVKRTGEKVFLECVQDMDHENMFWYRQDPGLGLRLIYFSYDVKMKEKGDIPEGYSVSREKKERFSLILESASTNQTSMYLCASSLALGGSKEMDTGELFFGEGSRLTVL.

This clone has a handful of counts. The CDR3, as DNA: TGTGCCTGGACAAAAGGAGACCCGGGACAGGGGGCGCCCGGGGAGCTGTTTTTT. It codes for CAWTKGDPGQGAPGELFF. The chain links TRBV30 to TRBJ2-2; 12 positions agree with TRBD1. CDR1 and CDR2 from the germline V gene are GTSNPN and SVGIG (reference sequence). The CDR3 contains 18 residues. J lost 6 bases, V lost 4 bases, and 15 bases had no gene match. The entire variable domain, with the rest obtained from reference TRBV30 and TRBJ2-2, is as follows: SQTIHQWPATLVQPVGSPLSLECTVEGTSNPNLYWYRQAAGRGLQLLFYSVGIGQISSEVPQNLSASRPQDRQFILSSKKLLLSDSGFYLCAWTKGDPGQGAPGELFFGEGSRLTVL.

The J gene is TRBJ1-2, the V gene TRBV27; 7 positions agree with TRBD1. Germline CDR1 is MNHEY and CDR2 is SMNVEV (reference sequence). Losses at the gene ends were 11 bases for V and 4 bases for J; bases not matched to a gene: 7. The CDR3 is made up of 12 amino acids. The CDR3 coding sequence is TGTGCCTCCTTGGACAGGCTCTATGGCTACACCTTC. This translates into CASLDRLYGYTF.

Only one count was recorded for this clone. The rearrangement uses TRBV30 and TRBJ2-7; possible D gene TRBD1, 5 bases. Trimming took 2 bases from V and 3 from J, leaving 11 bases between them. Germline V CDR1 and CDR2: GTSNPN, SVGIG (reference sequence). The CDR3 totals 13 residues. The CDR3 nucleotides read TGTGCCTGGAGTAGGGGTTCGGTCTACGAGCAGTACTTC. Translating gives CAWSRGSVYEQYF.

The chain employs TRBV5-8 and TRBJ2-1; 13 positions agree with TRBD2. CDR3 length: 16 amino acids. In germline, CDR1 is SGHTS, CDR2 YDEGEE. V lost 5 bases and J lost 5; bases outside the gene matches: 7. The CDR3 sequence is CASRRKGLAGNNEQFF. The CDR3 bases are TGTGCCAGCAGAAGAAAGGGACTAGCGGGGAACAATGAGCAGTTCTTC.

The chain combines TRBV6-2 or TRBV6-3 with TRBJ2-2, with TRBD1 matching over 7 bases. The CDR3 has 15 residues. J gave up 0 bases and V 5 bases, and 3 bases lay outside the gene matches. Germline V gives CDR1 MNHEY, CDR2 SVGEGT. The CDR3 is CASSRQGSNTGELFF. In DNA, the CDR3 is TGTGCCAGCAGTCGACAGGGTTCGAACACCGGGGAGCTGTTTTTT.

For the CDR3, the DNA is TGTGCCAGCAGTCCCGCTCAGGGCGGAGGGACTGAAGCTTTCTTT. Translated: CASSPAQGGGTEAFF. The chain combines TRBV6-2 or TRBV6-3 with TRBJ1-1, with D possibly TRBD1 on 5 matching bases. The ends were cut back, 5 bases at V and 5 bases at J, with 18 bases in the middle. The CDR3 consists of 15 residues. Per the germline V gene, CDR1 is MNHEY and CDR2 is SVGEGT.

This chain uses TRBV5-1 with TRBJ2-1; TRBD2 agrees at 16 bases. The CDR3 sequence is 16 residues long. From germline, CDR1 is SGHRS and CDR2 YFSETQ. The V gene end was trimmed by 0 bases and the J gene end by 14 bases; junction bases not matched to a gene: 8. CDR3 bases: TGCGCCAGCAGCTTGGAGGGGACTAGCGGGAGGGCTACGAAGTTCTTC. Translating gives CASSLEGTSGRATKFF.

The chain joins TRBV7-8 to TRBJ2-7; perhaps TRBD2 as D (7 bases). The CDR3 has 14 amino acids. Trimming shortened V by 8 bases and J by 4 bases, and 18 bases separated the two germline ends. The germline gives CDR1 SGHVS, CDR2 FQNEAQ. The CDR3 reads CASGTRVSGYEQYF. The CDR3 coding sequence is TGTGCCAGCGGGACAAGGGTTAGCGGGTACGAGCAGTACTTC.

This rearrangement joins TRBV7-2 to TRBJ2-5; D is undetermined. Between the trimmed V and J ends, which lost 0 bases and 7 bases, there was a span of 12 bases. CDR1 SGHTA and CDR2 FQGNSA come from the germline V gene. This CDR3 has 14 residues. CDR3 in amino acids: CASSLAVVFGTQYF. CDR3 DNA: TGTGCCAGCAGCTTAGCTGTGGTCTTCGGGACCCAGTACTTC.

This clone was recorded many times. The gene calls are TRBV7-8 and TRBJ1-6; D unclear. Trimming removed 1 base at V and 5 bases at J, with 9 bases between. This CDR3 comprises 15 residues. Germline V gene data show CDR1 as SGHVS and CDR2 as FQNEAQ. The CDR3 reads CASSLGSGDNSPLHF. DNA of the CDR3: TGTGCCAGCAGCTTAGGGAGCGGTGATAATTCACCCCTCCACTTT.

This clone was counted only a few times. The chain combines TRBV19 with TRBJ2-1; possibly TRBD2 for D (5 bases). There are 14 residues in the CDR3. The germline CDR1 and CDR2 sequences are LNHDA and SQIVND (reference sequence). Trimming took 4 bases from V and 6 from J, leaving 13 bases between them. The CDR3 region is CASSTGKRGNEQFF. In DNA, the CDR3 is TGTGCCAGTAGTACGGGGAAACGGGGCAATGAGCAGTTCTTC.

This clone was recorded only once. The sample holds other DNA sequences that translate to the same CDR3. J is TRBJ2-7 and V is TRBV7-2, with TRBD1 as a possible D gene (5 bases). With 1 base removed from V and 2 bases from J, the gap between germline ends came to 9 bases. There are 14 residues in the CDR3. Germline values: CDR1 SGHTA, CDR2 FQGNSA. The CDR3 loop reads CASSLGQGTYEQYF. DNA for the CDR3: TGTGCCAGCAGCTTAGGGCAGGGCACCTACGAGCAGTACTTC.

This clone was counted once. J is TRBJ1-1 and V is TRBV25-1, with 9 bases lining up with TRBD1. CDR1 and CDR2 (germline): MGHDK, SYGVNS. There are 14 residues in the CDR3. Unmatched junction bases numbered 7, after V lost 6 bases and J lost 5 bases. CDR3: CASSVTGGRTEAFF. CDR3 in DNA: TGTGCCAGCAGCGTTACAGGGGGCCGAACTGAAGCTTTCTTT.

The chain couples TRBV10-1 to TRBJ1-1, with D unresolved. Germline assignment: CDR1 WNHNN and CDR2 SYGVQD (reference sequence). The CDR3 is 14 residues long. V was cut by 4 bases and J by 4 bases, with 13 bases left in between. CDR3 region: CASSANLRVTEAFF. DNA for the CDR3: TGCGCCAGCAGTGCGAACCTCCGGGTCACTGAAGCTTTCTTT.

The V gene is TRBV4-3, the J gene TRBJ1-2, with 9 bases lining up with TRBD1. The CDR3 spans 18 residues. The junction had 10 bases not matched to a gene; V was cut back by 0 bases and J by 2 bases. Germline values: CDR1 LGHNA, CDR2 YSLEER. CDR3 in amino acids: CASSQEVDRGLSNYGYTF. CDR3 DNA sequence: TGCGCCAGCAGCCAAGAGGTGGACAGGGGATTATCCAACTATGGCTACACCTTC.

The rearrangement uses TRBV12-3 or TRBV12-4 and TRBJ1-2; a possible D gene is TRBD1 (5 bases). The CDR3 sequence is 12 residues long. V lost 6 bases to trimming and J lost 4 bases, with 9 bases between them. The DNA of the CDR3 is TGTGCCAGCAGCCCTCAGGGCTATGGCTACACCTTC. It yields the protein CASSPQGYGYTF.